This T cell receptor beta chain was documented in a study of blood T cell repertoires in COVID-19. Whole-study context: Researchers got acute and convalescent COVID-19 samples from the United States, Italy and Spain. T cells, B-cell-depleted T cells, or PBMCs supplied cDNA or gDNA.

The protocol was immunoSEQ multiplex PCR, while the TCRdb copy is restricted to in-frame clones and leaves out a portion. This table has approximately 200,000 clones, about 80% appearing once. The age range of participants was about 18 to 95 years, with residence in approximately 25 US areas. Two consecutive negative NP/OP PCR tests, clearance, or resolved symptoms defined Cohort 3 recovery. With 0 bases removed from V and 2 bases from J, the gap between germline ends came to 4 bases. The CDR3 runs 12 residues. From germline, CDR1 is GTSNPN and CDR2 SVGIG (reference sequence). V is TRBV30 and J is TRBJ1-1; D gene uncertain. Source material: PBMCs or T cells enriched from blood (not recorded which). This clonotype was obtained from a man aged 35 to 55 who had recovered from COVID-19. CDR3 DNA: TGTGCCTGGAGTGTACTCAACACTGAAGCTTTCTTT. This gives the protein CAWSVLNTEAFF.